This is a list of T cell receptor beta chains from one sample in a study of CD8 T cells in ankylosing spondylitis. TCRdb re-called the 5' RACE reads through MiXCR, storing one row per CDR3 protein. This sample has approximately 100,000 distinct CDR3 sequences; around 24% occur once, and the top ten carry roughly an eighth. The sample consisted of synovial fluid, either unsorted or a sorted T cell fraction (not recorded which). The receptors here all came from a male donor with ankylosing spondylitis. The CDR3 runs from the conserved cysteine through the conserved F or W. Each record gives: J gene, V gene, D gene, clone size, CDR3 DNA, CDR3 protein. A D gene is named only where the DNA matches it firmly. The size of a clone is reported for some rows only, either as once, few or many, or as a class for expanded clones.

j_gene: TRBJ2-7; v_gene: TRBV29-1; d_gene: NA; abundance: few; CDR3nt: TGCAGCGCCGTGAAAGTTACGGACGAGCAGTACTTC; CDR3aa: CSAVKVTDEQYF
j_gene: TRBJ2-5; v_gene: TRBV6-2/TRBV6-3; d_gene: TRBD2; abundance: NA; CDR3nt: TGTGCCAGCAGCTGGGGACTAGCGGGAGTCTGGGGAGAGACCCAGTACTTC; CDR3aa: CASSWGLAGVWGETQYF
j_gene: TRBJ2-1; v_gene: TRBV4-2; d_gene: TRBD2; abundance: few; CDR3nt: TGTGCCAGCAGCCAAGATAGGACTAGCGGGGATGAGCAGTTCTTC; CDR3aa: CASSQDRTSGDEQFF
j_gene: TRBJ2-1; v_gene: TRBV15; d_gene: NA; abundance: NA; CDR3nt: TGTGCCACCAGCAGAGAGGGTAGCGGCTACAATGAGCAGTTCTTC; CDR3aa: CATSREGSGYNEQFF
j_gene: TRBJ2-7; v_gene: TRBV29-1; d_gene: NA; abundance: few; CDR3nt: TGCAGCGTCGCGGAGCCCTACTACGAGCAGTACTTC; CDR3aa: CSVAEPYYEQYF
j_gene: TRBJ2-1; v_gene: TRBV19; d_gene: NA; abundance: NA; CDR3nt: TGTGCCAGTAGTATGCGGGCCATGAACAATGAGCAGTTCTTC; CDR3aa: CASSMRAMNNEQFF
j_gene: TRBJ2-1; v_gene: TRBV18; d_gene: TRBD2; abundance: NA; CDR3nt: TGTGCCAGCTCCTCGGGACTAGCCCCGTACGAGCAGTTCTTC; CDR3aa: CASSSGLAPYEQFF
j_gene: TRBJ1-1; v_gene: TRBV7-7; d_gene: NA; abundance: NA; CDR3nt: TGTGCCAGCAGCCACAATACAGGGAACACTGAAGCTTTCTTT; CDR3aa: CASSHNTGNTEAFF
j_gene: TRBJ2-1; v_gene: TRBV3-1; d_gene: TRBD2; abundance: few; CDR3nt: TGTGCCAGCAGCCAAGATCCCGGGAGGGGCGGTGAGCAGTTCTTC; CDR3aa: CASSQDPGRGGEQFF
j_gene: TRBJ2-2; v_gene: TRBV3-1; d_gene: NA; abundance: many; CDR3nt: TGTGCCAGCAGCCAAGAGTGGGATGACACCGGGGAGCTGTTTTTT; CDR3aa: CASSQEWDDTGELFF
j_gene: TRBJ2-5; v_gene: TRBV2; d_gene: TRBD2; abundance: NA; CDR3nt: TGTGCCAGCAGGGGTGGACTAGCGGGACGAGAGACCCAGTACTTC; CDR3aa: CASRGGLAGRETQYF
j_gene: TRBJ2-5; v_gene: TRBV29-1; d_gene: NA; abundance: NA; CDR3nt: TGCAGCGTTGGGGGGAAAGAGACCCAGTACTTC; CDR3aa: CSVGGKETQYF
j_gene: TRBJ2-1; v_gene: TRBV7-2; d_gene: TRBD2; abundance: many; CDR3nt: TGTGCCAGCTCGACTAGCGGGGGTGTTGAGCAGTTCTTC; CDR3aa: CASSTSGGVEQFF
j_gene: TRBJ1-1; v_gene: TRBV3-1; d_gene: NA; abundance: NA; CDR3nt: TGTGCCAGCAGCTCAGAGAACACTGAAGCTTTCTTT; CDR3aa: CASSSENTEAFF
j_gene: TRBJ2-5; v_gene: TRBV12-3/TRBV12-4; d_gene: TRBD1; abundance: few; CDR3nt: TGTGCCAGCAGTTTAGCGCCGGGACAGGGGTCGGAGACCCAGTACTTC; CDR3aa: CASSLAPGQGSETQYF
j_gene: TRBJ2-2; v_gene: TRBV11-3; d_gene: NA; abundance: few; CDR3nt: TGTGCCAGCAGCCCGAGGGCGACCGGGGAGCTGTTTTTT; CDR3aa: CASSPRATGELFF
j_gene: TRBJ1-3; v_gene: TRBV5-1; d_gene: NA; abundance: NA; CDR3nt: TGCGCCAGCAGCCCGGACATTTTCTCTGGAAACACCATATATTTT; CDR3aa: CASSPDIFSGNTIYF
j_gene: TRBJ2-5; v_gene: TRBV5-6; d_gene: NA; abundance: many; CDR3nt: TGTGCCAGCAGCTTGGCCGGGATAGAGACCCAGTACTTC; CDR3aa: CASSLAGIETQYF
j_gene: TRBJ2-3; v_gene: TRBV12-3/TRBV12-4; d_gene: TRBD2; abundance: NA; CDR3nt: TGTGCCAGCAGTTTCCCACCCGCTAGCGGGAGTTCAGATACGCAGTATTTT; CDR3aa: CASSFPPASGSSDTQYF
j_gene: TRBJ2-5; v_gene: TRBV20-1; d_gene: TRBD2; abundance: many; CDR3nt: TGCAGTGCTAGACCGGGACTAGCGGGAGTTGGTGAGACCCAGTACTTC; CDR3aa: CSARPGLAGVGETQYF
j_gene: TRBJ1-2; v_gene: TRBV20-1; d_gene: NA; abundance: NA; CDR3nt: TGCAGTGCTAGTCTCCGGGTCGAAAGGATTGGCTACACCTTC; CDR3aa: CSASLRVERIGYTF
j_gene: TRBJ2-1; v_gene: TRBV7-9; d_gene: TRBD2; abundance: NA; CDR3nt: TGTGCCAGCAGCTTAATGCGCGGGAGTGGAAATGAGCAGTTCTTC; CDR3aa: CASSLMRGSGNEQFF
j_gene: TRBJ2-7; v_gene: TRBV28; d_gene: NA; abundance: NA; CDR3nt: TGTGCCAGCATCCAGGGGGGATCCTACGAGCAGTACTTC; CDR3aa: CASIQGGSYEQYF
j_gene: TRBJ1-4; v_gene: TRBV20-1; d_gene: NA; abundance: NA; CDR3nt: TGCAGTGCTAAGGGGGGAGCAACTAATGAAAAACTGTTTTTT; CDR3aa: CSAKGGATNEKLFF
j_gene: TRBJ2-3; v_gene: TRBV6-2/TRBV6-3; d_gene: NA; abundance: few; CDR3nt: TGTGCCAGCAGACGGGGGTACAGTGAAGATACGCAGTATTTT; CDR3aa: CASRRGYSEDTQYF
j_gene: TRBJ2-1; v_gene: TRBV10-2; d_gene: TRBD2; abundance: few; CDR3nt: TGCGCCAGCAGTGAGCGGTGGCTAGCGGGAGCCTATGAGCAGTTCTTC; CDR3aa: CASSERWLAGAYEQFF
j_gene: TRBJ2-1; v_gene: TRBV11-3; d_gene: TRBD2; abundance: NA; CDR3nt: TGTGCCAGCAGCTTAAGTTCCTCTAGCGGGGTCTACAATGAGCAGTTCTTC; CDR3aa: CASSLSSSSGVYNEQFF
j_gene: TRBJ2-1; v_gene: TRBV30; d_gene: TRBD2; abundance: many; CDR3nt: TGTGCCTGGAATCTCCCGGGACTAGCGGGAGGGCCAGAGCAGTTCTTC; CDR3aa: CAWNLPGLAGGPEQFF
j_gene: TRBJ2-1; v_gene: TRBV4-1; d_gene: NA; abundance: NA; CDR3nt: TGCGCCAGCAGCCAAGTCACAGGTTGGTCTGAGCAGTTCTTC; CDR3aa: CASSQVTGWSEQFF
j_gene: TRBJ2-3; v_gene: TRBV20-1; d_gene: TRBD2; abundance: NA; CDR3nt: TGCAGTGCTAGAGAGAGCGGGATTACAGATACGCAGTATTTT; CDR3aa: CSARESGITDTQYF
j_gene: TRBJ1-2; v_gene: TRBV30; d_gene: TRBD1; abundance: NA; CDR3nt: TGTGCGACGGGACAGGGCTATGGCTACACCTTC; CDR3aa: CATGQGYGYTF
j_gene: TRBJ1-5; v_gene: TRBV6-1; d_gene: TRBD1; abundance: NA; CDR3nt: TGTGCCAGCAGTGATGACAGGGATCAGCCCCAGCATTTT; CDR3aa: CASSDDRDQPQHF
j_gene: TRBJ1-5; v_gene: TRBV20-1; d_gene: NA; abundance: NA; CDR3nt: TGCAGTGCTCCAACATGGGGTGGGGGTCAGCCCCAGCATTTT; CDR3aa: CSAPTWGGGQPQHF
j_gene: TRBJ2-6; v_gene: TRBV3-1; d_gene: NA; abundance: few; CDR3nt: TGTGCCAGCAGCCAAAATGTAGCGGCTGGGGCCAACGTCCTGACTTTC; CDR3aa: CASSQNVAAGANVLTF
j_gene: TRBJ2-1; v_gene: TRBV9; d_gene: TRBD2; abundance: few; CDR3nt: TGTGCCAGCAGCGGACCCTTCCGTGCTAGCGGGAGGAGCCCTGAGCAGTTCTTC; CDR3aa: CASSGPFRASGRSPEQFF
j_gene: TRBJ1-4; v_gene: TRBV27; d_gene: NA; abundance: few; CDR3nt: TGTGCCAGCAGTTTATCGGGTACAGCGGGAAATGAAAAACTGTTTTTT; CDR3aa: CASSLSGTAGNEKLFF
j_gene: TRBJ2-1; v_gene: TRBV11-2; d_gene: NA; abundance: once; CDR3nt: TGTGCCAGCAGCTTCCGACGGGATGAGCAGTTCTTC; CDR3aa: CASSFRRDEQFF
j_gene: TRBJ1-1; v_gene: TRBV18; d_gene: NA; abundance: many; CDR3nt: TGTGCCAGCTCACCACAACAGGTTACAGGGAACACTGAAGCTTTCTTT; CDR3aa: CASSPQQVTGNTEAFF
j_gene: TRBJ2-6; v_gene: TRBV7-2; d_gene: NA; abundance: NA; CDR3nt: TGTGCCAGCAGCTTCGCGGGCTTAAGCTCTGGGGCCAACGTCCTGACTTTC; CDR3aa: CASSFAGLSSGANVLTF
j_gene: TRBJ1-1; v_gene: TRBV20-1; d_gene: TRBD1; abundance: NA; CDR3nt: TGCAGTGCTGGAAGGGGGACAGCGAACACTGAAGCTTTCTTT; CDR3aa: CSAGRGTANTEAFF
j_gene: TRBJ2-7; v_gene: TRBV29-1; d_gene: NA; abundance: few; CDR3nt: TGCAGCGTTGAAGCTCGCGGGTTTGGTTCCTACGAGCAGTACTTC; CDR3aa: CSVEARGFGSYEQYF
j_gene: TRBJ1-6; v_gene: TRBV5-5; d_gene: NA; abundance: many; CDR3nt: TGTGCCAGCAGCTTGGGTGCGGATTCACCCCTCCACTTT; CDR3aa: CASSLGADSPLHF
j_gene: TRBJ1-1; v_gene: TRBV7-9; d_gene: TRBD1; abundance: NA; CDR3nt: TGTGCCAGCACCCGGACAGGGGCGAACACTGAAGCTTTCTTT; CDR3aa: CASTRTGANTEAFF
j_gene: TRBJ2-3; v_gene: TRBV10-3; d_gene: TRBD2; abundance: many; CDR3nt: TGTGCCATCAGTGGCCAGCGGGACACAGATACGCAGTATTTT; CDR3aa: CAISGQRDTDTQYF
j_gene: TRBJ2-1; v_gene: TRBV12-3/TRBV12-4; d_gene: NA; abundance: few; CDR3nt: TGTGCCAGCAGCCACACCAGCAATGAGCAGTTCTTC; CDR3aa: CASSHTSNEQFF
j_gene: TRBJ2-1; v_gene: TRBV4-2; d_gene: NA; abundance: few; CDR3nt: TGTGCCAGCAGCCAAGATTGGGTCCCCCCTTTTGAGCAGTTCTTC; CDR3aa: CASSQDWVPPFEQFF
j_gene: TRBJ2-1; v_gene: TRBV5-1; d_gene: TRBD2; abundance: few; CDR3nt: TGCGCCAGCAGCTTAACCCCACTAGCGGGAGAAGACTCCTACAATGAGCAGTTCTTC; CDR3aa: CASSLTPLAGEDSYNEQFF
j_gene: TRBJ1-2; v_gene: TRBV4-1; d_gene: NA; abundance: NA; CDR3nt: TGCGCCAGCAGCCAACCATCGACAGGAATCTATGGCTACACCTTC; CDR3aa: CASSQPSTGIYGYTF
j_gene: TRBJ2-3; v_gene: TRBV27; d_gene: TRBD2; abundance: many; CDR3nt: TGTGCCAGCAGACTAGCGGGAATCACAGATACGCAGTATTTT; CDR3aa: CASRLAGITDTQYF